One and the same sample provided the 25 T cell receptor beta chains below, sequenced in a study of blood T cell repertoires in COVID-19 (dated by TCRdb to about 2020). The library relied on the immunoSEQ multiplex PCR assay. The table was pulled from immuneACCESS by TCRdb, which kept in-frame rearrangements only. Such tables lose some clones; where checked, under half of the loss comes from unresolved V genes, and the rest has no known cause. This sample is represented by over 120,000 clones; 75% to 90% of them were singletons. The ten most abundant clones make up approximately 40% of the sample. The sequenced material came from peripheral blood. Receptors originate from a human donor in a cohort sampled during active COVID-19.

The chain carries TRBV6-5 and TRBJ2-1; possible D gene TRBD1, 5 bases. The germline V gene has CDR1 MNHEY and CDR2 SVGAGI. Trimming removed 5 bases at V and 1 base at J, with 12 bases between. The CDR3 is made up of 15 amino acids. The CDR3 nucleotides are TGTGCCAGCAGTCCAAGCCGGACATCCTACAATGAGCAGTTCTTC. As protein: CASSPSRTSYNEQFF.

This chain uses TRBV19 with TRBJ1-1, with unresolved D. Germline CDR1 reads LNHDA; CDR2 reads SQIVND (reference sequence). The CDR3 spans 15 residues. V lost 8 bases and J lost 4, with 20 bases in between. The CDR3 here is CASRRSATLITEAFF. CDR3 nucleotide sequence: TGTGCCAGTCGGAGATCCGCCACTTTGATCACTGAAGCTTTCTTT.

The rearrangement links TRBV24-1 to TRBJ2-3; the match to TRBD2 covers 7 bases. The CDR3 length is 13 residues. Germline loops: CDR1 KGHDR, CDR2 SFDVKD. The J segment lost 6 bases and the V segment lost 6 bases, leaving 5 bases of the junction unmatched. CDR3 sequence (DNA): TGTGCCACCAGTAAAAGCGGGGAGGATACGCAGTATTTT. Translating it yields CATSKSGEDTQYF.

The rearrangement joins TRBV10-3 to TRBJ2-7; TRBD1 aligns across 8 bases. The CDR3 is made up of 15 amino acids. V was pared by 10 bases and J by 3 bases, with 14 bases of the junction left unmatched. The germline CDR1 and CDR2 sequences are ENHRY and SYGVKD. The CDR3 region is CATIAGTGLFYEQYV. CDR3 coding DNA: TGTGCCACCATAGCCGGGACAGGACTTTTCTACGAGCAGTACGTC.

The chain is built from TRBV7-9 and TRBJ2-2; D call uncertain. Germline lookup yields CDR1 SEHNR and CDR2 FQNEAQ (reference sequence). The germline V and J ends were trimmed by 2 bases and 8 bases, with 12 bases remaining between them. The CDR3 consists of 14 residues. The CDR3 protein is CASSLSTDGGELFF. CDR3 sequence (DNA): TGTGCCAGCAGCTTAAGCACAGATGGAGGGGAGCTGTTTTTT.

V and J are TRBV5-5 and TRBJ2-7, with 7 nucleotides matching TRBD1. J gave up 5 bases and V 0 bases, and 14 bases lay outside the gene matches. This CDR3 comprises 17 residues. Germline lookup yields CDR1 SGHKS and CDR2 YYEKEE (reference sequence). This CDR3 is CASSLVPRRRGGDEQYV. In nucleotides, the CDR3 is TGTGCCAGCAGCTTGGTCCCCAGACGTAGAGGGGGCGACGAGCAGTACGTC.

The chain is built from TRBV2 and TRBJ1-1; D call uncertain. The CDR3 sequence is 12 residues long. V gave up 7 bases and J gave up 2 bases, with 8 bases separating them. Germline V gene data show CDR1 as SNHLY and CDR2 as FYNNEI. The CDR3 loop reads CASKAGNTEAFF. In DNA, the CDR3 is TGTGCCAGCAAGGCAGGTAACACTGAAGCTTTCTTT.

The V gene is TRBV6-5, the J gene TRBJ1-2; possible D gene TRBD1, 5 bases. V lost 0 bases to trimming and J lost 7 bases, with 12 bases between them. The germline V gene has CDR1 MNHEY and CDR2 SVGAGI. CDR3 length equals 14 residues. The CDR3 nucleotides are TGTGCCAGCAGTTACTCCGATGGAAGGGGTGGCTACACCTTC. Translation: CASSYSDGRGGYTF.

The chain couples TRBV6-5 to TRBJ1-2, with TRBD1 as a possible D gene (5 bases). Germline CDR1 MNHEY, CDR2 SVGAGI. V lost 7 bases and J 6 bases, leaving 18 bases between the germline ends. The CDR3 is 14 amino acids. The CDR3 is CASKIQGRADGYTF. The CDR3 DNA is TGTGCCAGCAAAATTCAAGGCAGGGCTGATGGCTACACCTTC.

J is TRBJ1-1 and V is TRBV4-2; D might be TRBD1 (6 bases). There are 16 residues in the CDR3. Trimming took off 0 bases at V and 7 bases at J, with 18 bases between the two ends. The germline V gene has CDR1 LGHNA and CDR2 YNFKEQ. CDR3 sequence reads: CASSQDPRVGALEAFF. DNA of the CDR3: TGTGCCAGCAGCCAAGATCCCCGGGTGGGGGCCCTTGAAGCTTTCTTT.

This chain uses TRBV18 with TRBJ2-5; 7 bases are a match to TRBD1. The CDR3 is 14 amino acids. The germline gives CDR1 KGHSH, CDR2 LQKENI. V shed 3 bases and J 4 bases; nucleotides not matched to a gene: 5. The CDR3 nucleotides are TGTGCCAGCTCACCGCAGGGGGTGTCAGAGACCCAGTACTTC. Its protein product is CASSPQGVSETQYF.

This sequence joins TRBV4-3 and TRBJ1-2; TRBD1 might be the D (5 bases). From germline, CDR1 is LGHNA and CDR2 YSLEER. Trimming removed 2 bases from V and 7 bases from J, with 11 bases in between. The CDR3 is made up of 13 amino acids. CDR3 amino acids: CASSQQGVFGYTF. The CDR3 bases are TGCGCCAGCAGCCAACAGGGCGTCTTTGGCTACACCTTC.

The gene calls are TRBV6-2 or TRBV6-3 and TRBJ1-2; D unresolved. Germline-derived CDR1 and CDR2 are MNHEY and SVGEGT. Trimming took 4 bases from V and 0 from J, leaving 6 bases between them. There are 13 residues in the CDR3. The CDR3, as DNA: TGTGCCAGCAGTTCGGGAGCTAACTATGGCTACACCTTC. Protein product: CASSSGANYGYTF.

In its sample, this clone was seen once. The J gene is TRBJ1-5, the V gene TRBV6-6; D possibly corresponds to TRBD1 (5 bases). Trimming took off 9 bases at V and 3 bases at J, with 12 bases between the two ends. CDR3 length: 13 residues. Germline loops: CDR1 MNHNY, CDR2 SVGAGI (reference sequence). CDR3 protein: CASRFRDNQPQHF. The CDR3 DNA reads TGTGCCAGTCGCTTCAGGGACAATCAGCCCCAGCATTTT.

V gene TRBV3-1 (or the pseudogene TRBV3-2) combines with J gene TRBJ1-2; TRBD1 aligns across 10 bases. The CDR3 extends over 15 amino acids. The junction had 8 bases not matched to a gene; V was cut back by 6 bases and J by 4 bases. CDR1 LGHDT and CDR2 YNNKEL come from the germline V gene (reference sequence). This chain's CDR3 is CASSRDRGLLYGYTF. The CDR3 DNA follows: TGTGCCAGCAGTCGCGACAGGGGGCTACTCTATGGCTACACCTTC.

This clone was recorded once. J is TRBJ2-7 and V is TRBV6-5; D is unclear. Per the germline V gene, CDR1 is MNHEY and CDR2 is SVGAGI. This CDR3 has 14 amino acids. Trimming shortened V by 5 bases and J by 2 bases, and 13 bases separated the two germline ends. The CDR3 sequence is CASSLRTATYEQYF. The CDR3 DNA follows: TGTGCCAGCAGTCTCCGAACAGCCACCTACGAGCAGTACTTC.

The rearrangement links TRBV5-1 to TRBJ1-2; possibly TRBD1 for D (6 bases). V was pared by 0 bases and J by 8 bases, with 17 bases between. Per germline, CDR1 SGHRS and CDR2 YFSETQ. This CDR3 is 15 amino acids long. As DNA, the CDR3 is TGCGCCAGCAGCTTGGTTGCAGGGGTGGAACAAGGCTACACCTTC. Its protein product is CASSLVAGVEQGYTF.

The rearrangement joins TRBV5-1 to TRBJ2-3; 11 bases fit TRBD2. Trimming removed 3 bases from V and 3 bases from J; junction bases left unmatched: 9. The CDR3 consists of 17 residues. The germline V gene encodes CDR1 SGHRS and CDR2 YFSETQ. CDR3 amino acids: CASSSTMVAGGTDTQYF. Here the CDR3 DNA reads TGCGCCAGCAGCTCGACTATGGTAGCGGGAGGGACAGATACGCAGTATTTT. The full variable domain, in which reference TRBV5-1 and TRBJ2-3 provide the parts outside the CDR3, is KAGVTQTPRYLIKTRGQQVTLSCSPISGHRSVSWYQQTPGQGLQFLFEYFSETQRNKGNFPGRFSGRQFSNSRSEMNVSTLELGDSALYLCASSSTMVAGGTDTQYFGPGTRLTVL.

The V and J genes are TRBV6-1 and TRBJ1-5; D remains unclear. This CDR3 spans 15 amino acids. Germline CDR1 MNHNS, CDR2 SASEGT. V lost 7 bases to trimming and J lost 0 bases, with 13 bases between them. Here the CDR3 reads CASISGWYSNQPQHF. The CDR3 region has the DNA TGTGCCAGCATCTCCGGGTGGTATAGCAATCAGCCCCAGCATTTT.

CDR3 residues: CAIRGDRGSHEQFF. In nucleotides, the CDR3 is TGTGCCATCCGGGGGGACAGGGGGAGCCATGAGCAGTTCTTC. The genes are TRBV10-3 and TRBJ2-1; TRBD1 aligns across 11 bases. J gave up 8 bases and V 8 bases, and 8 bases lay outside the gene matches. The germline V gene encodes CDR1 ENHRY and CDR2 SYGVKD. This CDR3 contains 14 residues.

The CDR3 DNA is TGTGCCAGCAGTGAAGGGACAGCAAGCACAGATACGCAGTATTTT. Its protein product is CASSEGTASTDTQYF. The chain is built from TRBV2 and TRBJ2-3, with D maybe TRBD1 (6 bases). The CDR3 extends over 15 amino acids. With 1 base removed from V and 0 bases from J, the gap between germline ends came to 8 bases. Germline V gene lookup returns CDR1 SNHLY and CDR2 FYNNEI.

The genes are TRBV7-3 and TRBJ1-3; possible D gene TRBD1, 6 bases. V was pared by 4 bases and J by 1 base, with 8 bases between. The CDR3 consists of 14 residues. Germline CDR1 and CDR2: SGHTA and FQGTGA. CDR3 DNA: TGTGCCAGCAGCTCTACAGGGTCTGGAAACACCATATATTTT. Protein sequence: CASSSTGSGNTIYF.

The V and J genes are TRBV29-1 and TRBJ2-5, with 8 bases identical to TRBD1. Trimming at V came to 6 bases and at J to 4 bases, leaving 16 bases not matched to a gene. The germline gives CDR1 SQVTM, CDR2 ANQGSEA. The CDR3 is 16 amino acids. The CDR3, as DNA: TGCAGCGTCGCAGATCGGGTGACAGGGGCGATAGAGACCCAGTACTTC. The encoded protein is CSVADRVTGAIETQYF.

The chain combines TRBV11-3 with TRBJ2-3; D is uncertain. The CDR3 is made up of 12 amino acids. V lost 5 bases to trimming and J lost 4 bases, with 7 bases between them. Germline CDR1 SGHNT, CDR2 YENEEA. DNA of the CDR3: TGTGCCAGCAGCGACGACTCAGATACGCAGTATTTT. Residues: CASSDDSDTQYF.

The genes are TRBV12-3 or TRBV12-4 and TRBJ1-4; weak D call: TRBD1 (6 bases). The V end was cut by 10 bases, the J end by 6 bases, with 15 bases between. The length of the CDR3 is 13 residues. Here the CDR3 reads CATRTGSYEKLFF. DNA for the CDR3: TGTGCCACACGCACAGGGAGTTATGAAAAACTGTTTTTT.